This entry is about one T cell receptor (beta chain). Its antigen is not yet known. Base qualities are not at hand, and no much larger clone is one base apart. The germline V gene provides CDR1 SGDLS and CDR2 YYNGEE. V lost 4 bases and J lost 8 bases; the stretch between them is 18 bases long. The CDR3, cysteine through phenylalanine, is 14 amino acids long. Just CDR3 DNA is preserved here, 42 bases in frame from base 1. This record comes from a study of blood T cell repertoires in COVID-19 (dated by TCRdb to about 2020). Turning to the overall study: Collaborator samples came from the United States, Italy and Spain and covered acute and convalescent phases of COVID-19. The prospective study material was composed of cDNA or gDNA derived from T cells, B-cell-depleted T cells, or PBMCs. The repertoires were released in a freely available public database meant as a resource for research on the immune response to SARS-CoV-2. Where available, HLA class I and class II types were obtained from metadata supplied by the sample provider rather than from assay-based typing. The dataset comprised deeply sampled blood TCRbeta repertoires from subjects exposed to, actively infected with, or recovered from COVID-19. The sample metadata nearly always contained a de-identified subject ID, COVID-19 status, age in years and sex. The samples were drawn from two sources: the first 160 participants of the ongoing ImmuneRACE study, and 1,254 subjects contributed by 6 global collaborators.

The investigation overall reported the following: The amount of clinical and demographic metadata varied by source and participant and was provided uncurated.

TCRbeta CDR3 regions were amplified from genomic DNA using the immunoSEQ Assay, a bias-controlled multiplex PCR. For the original study's pipeline: The number of nucleated cells in each sample was estimated from the amplification of reference gene primers within the assay. Sequence reads were collapsed and filtered to measure the absolute abundance of every unique TCRbeta CDR3 rearrangement. For each sample, productive Simpson clonality was calculated by taking the square root of Simpson's diversity index across productive rearrangements. Held by TCRdb, this immuneACCESS table contains in-frame sequences only and omits some clones. Under half of the omission traces to an unresolved V gene where checked; the cause of the rest is unknown. The D gene and trimming were derived from the DNA, and the V and J assignments and clone size from that table. The sample yields approximately 280,000 clones; roughly 91% were counted once. The top ten constitute about 5% of the sample.

Each collaborating institution followed its own protocols to collect whole blood in K2EDTA tubes. Collaborator samples were shipped for TCRbeta analysis as frozen whole blood, isolated PBMCs, or DNA extracted from either sample type. The sequenced material came from peripheral blood. This clonotype originated in a middle-aged man with acute or convalescent COVID-19. The receptor chain draws on TRBV9 and TRBJ1-1; TRBD1 is a possible D gene, resting on 6 matching bases. This receptor carries the CDR3 CASSSSVGAGEAFF. The nucleotide sequence is TGTGCCAGCAGCTCTTCCGTGGGGGCAGGCGAAGCTTTCTTT.